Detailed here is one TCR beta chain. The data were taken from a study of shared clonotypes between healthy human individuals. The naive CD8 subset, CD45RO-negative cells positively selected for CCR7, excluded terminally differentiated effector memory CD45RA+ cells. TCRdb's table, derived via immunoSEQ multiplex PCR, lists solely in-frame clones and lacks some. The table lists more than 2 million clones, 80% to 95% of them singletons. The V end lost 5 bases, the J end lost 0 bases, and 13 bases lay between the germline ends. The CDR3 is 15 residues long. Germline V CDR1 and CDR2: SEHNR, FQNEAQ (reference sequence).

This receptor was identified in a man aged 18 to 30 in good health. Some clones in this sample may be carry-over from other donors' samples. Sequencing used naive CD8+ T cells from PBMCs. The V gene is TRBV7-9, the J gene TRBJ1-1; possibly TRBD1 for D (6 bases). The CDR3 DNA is TGTGCCAGCAGCACCAGACAGGACTTGAACACTGAAGCTTTCTTT. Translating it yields CASSTRQDLNTEAFF.